Listed here is a single TCR beta chain. Its specificity is not known. Germline-derived CDR1 and CDR2 are SGHVS and FQNEAQ. The CDR3 sequence is 13 residues long. V gave up 2 bases and J gave up 4 bases; unmatched junction bases: 0. This entry comes from a study of cytomegalovirus exposure and HLA in healthy donors. At the level of the study: Findings of an earlier analysis included roughly 120 million unique TCR beta sequences from some 200 million T cells. Findings of the study overall: TCR beta sequences numbering under 20,000 were associated with HLA alleles at 0.05 false discovery rate in a later analysis. Most TCR sequences were seen very rarely across donors, but some public TCRs occurred in many.

With 60 Vbeta and 13 Jbeta primers, the PCR was carried out. Sequencing used immunoSEQ multiplex PCR; TCRdb keeps in-frame clones, though not all of them. The repertoire includes over 150,000 clones, 77% of them detected once, and roughly 3.5% sits in the top ten. This TCR derives from a woman aged 55-75 years in good health and CMV-seropositive. What was sequenced was PBMCs. This rearrangement joins TRBV7-8 to TRBJ1-2; 8 nucleotides line up with TRBD1. The CDR3 region is CASSLTGGYGYTF. CDR3 in DNA: TGTGCCAGCAGCTTAACAGGGGGCTATGGCTACACCTTC.